The 10 T cell receptor beta chains below were found in one sample sequenced in a study of OX40 agonist ivuxolimab in advanced cancers. Sequencing used immunoSEQ multiplex PCR; TCRdb keeps in-frame clones, though not all of them. The repertoire holds under 20,000 clones, with 84% as singletons. The starting material was CD4+ or CD8+ T cells sorted from blood, obtained in a trial of the OX40 agonist ivuxolimab. Source of these receptors: an adult with an advanced solid tumor such as melanoma, head and neck, liver or kidney cancer.

This sequence joins TRBV7-3 and TRBJ2-5; D unclear. From germline, CDR1 is SGHTA and CDR2 FQGTGA. The CDR3 totals 14 residues. V shed 2 bases and J shed 1 base, with 8 bases lying between them. In nucleotides, the CDR3 is TGTGCCAGCAGCTTAGACGAGAGCCAAGAGACCCAGTACTTC. Translating gives CASSLDESQETQYF.

The rearrangement joins TRBV5-6 to TRBJ1-2; D gene ambiguous. This CDR3 has 12 residues. The V end lost 0 bases, the J end lost 4 bases, and 4 bases lay between the germline ends. Germline V lookup: CDR1 SGHDT, CDR2 YYEEEE. The CDR3 here is CASSLESYGYTF. In nucleotides, the CDR3 is TGTGCCAGCAGCTTGGAGTCCTATGGCTACACCTTC.

CDR3 sequence reads: CASSPLASPYNEQFF. The CDR3, as DNA: TGTGCCAGCAGCCCCCTAGCCTCCCCGTACAATGAGCAGTTCTTC. The rearrangement links TRBV7-2 to TRBJ2-1; TRBD2 is a possible D gene (5 bases). Germline CDR1 and CDR2: SGHTA and FQGNSA. This CDR3 comprises 15 residues. V lost 5 bases, J lost 4 bases, and 15 bases lay in between.

This clone was seen a few times. The chain is built from TRBV5-6 and TRBJ1-2; D possibly corresponds to TRBD1 (5 bases). CDR1 SGHDT and CDR2 YYEEEE come from the germline V gene. V was shortened by 4 bases and J by 8 bases, with 15 bases between the two germline ends. The CDR3 has 13 residues. Here the CDR3 reads CASSVQGGGGYTF. CDR3 bases: TGTGCCAGCAGCGTTCAGGGTGGCGGGGGCTACACCTTC.

The V and J genes are TRBV6-1 and TRBJ2-1; 11 nucleotides align to TRBD2. CDR1 MNHNS and CDR2 SASEGT come from the germline V gene. V trimming: 5 bases; J trimming: 5 bases; junction bases outside the gene matches: 5. This CDR3 has 15 residues. CDR3 sequence (DNA): TGTGCCAGCAGTAAGCGACTAGCGGGGAACAATGAGCAGTTCTTC. Translation gives CASSKRLAGNNEQFF.

This clone is termed medium-sized. V is TRBV7-9 and J is TRBJ1-5; D is uncertain. There are 12 residues in the CDR3. The germline V and J ends were trimmed by 1 base and 7 bases, with 5 bases remaining between them. Germline V gives CDR1 SEHNR, CDR2 FQNEAQ (reference sequence). Here the CDR3 reads CASSLGTQPQHF. CDR3 coding DNA: TGTGCCAGCAGCTTAGGTACACAGCCCCAGCATTTT.

This chain links TRBV11-1 with TRBJ2-4; 7 bases align to TRBD1. V lost 4 bases, J lost 2 bases, and 2 bases stayed unmatched. The CDR3 loop spans 14 amino acids. Germline V gene data show CDR1 as SGHAT and CDR2 as FQDESV (reference sequence). In nucleotides, the CDR3 is TGTGCCAGCAGCTCAGGGGGTTCCAAAAACATTCAGTACTTC. Its protein product is CASSSGGSKNIQYF.

This clone was seen just once. The chain recombines TRBV6-6 with TRBJ2-7; 7 bases line up with TRBD1. The CDR3 sequence is 14 residues long. CDR1 is MNHNY and CDR2 is SVGAGI in the germline V gene (reference sequence). V gave up 7 bases and J gave up 3 bases; unmatched junction bases: 9. The CDR3 sequence is CASTQDRPLYEQYF. As DNA, the CDR3 is TGTGCCAGCACTCAGGACAGGCCCCTCTACGAGCAGTACTTC.

This clone was seen only once. The rearrangement uses TRBV29-1 and TRBJ1-1, with TRBD1 matching over 11 bases. Looked up from germline, CDR1 is SQVTM and CDR2 is ANQGSEA. V was pared by 4 bases and J by 5 bases, with 6 bases of the junction left unmatched. The CDR3 is made up of 14 amino acids. CDR3: CSVGPGTGGTEAFF. CDR3 sequence (DNA): TGCAGCGTTGGTCCCGGGACAGGGGGGACTGAAGCTTTCTTT.

This clone was detected a few times. The chain uses TRBV19 and TRBJ1-2; D is unresolved. The CDR3 is 12 residues long. V lost 3 bases and J 6 bases, leaving 8 bases between the germline ends. Per germline, CDR1 LNHDA and CDR2 SQIVND (reference sequence). The CDR3 region is CASSIREDGYTF. The CDR3 coding sequence is TGTGCCAGTAGTATCCGGGAAGATGGCTACACCTTC.